These 5 T cell receptor beta chains were sequenced from one sample in a study of cytomegalovirus exposure and HLA in healthy donors. Primers for the PCR totalled 60 Vbeta and 13 Jbeta. TCRdb's copy holds only in-frame clones and misses some; the assay was immunoSEQ multiplex PCR. The sample lists 150,000 to 200,000 clones, 77% occurring once. Sequencing was performed on PBMCs. These receptors were collected from a woman in her forties in good health and CMV-seropositive.

This rearrangement joins TRBV4-2 to TRBJ2-5; 7 bases map to TRBD2. J gave up 6 bases and V 0 bases, and 10 bases lay outside the gene matches. Germline CDR1 reads LGHNA; CDR2 reads YNFKEQ. This CDR3 comprises 16 residues. In nucleotides, the CDR3 is TGTGCCAGCAGCCAAGATCTGGGGGAGGGTCTACAGACCCAGTACTTC. This translates into CASSQDLGEGLQTQYF.

V is TRBV25-1 and J is TRBJ2-5, with 14 bases fitting TRBD2. CDR3 size: 16 residues. The junction had 5 bases not matched to a gene; V was cut back by 4 bases and J by 4 bases. The germline V gene has CDR1 MGHDK and CDR2 SYGVNS. Here the CDR3 reads CASSAPGLAGVETQYF. Here the CDR3 DNA reads TGTGCCAGCAGTGCTCCGGGACTAGCGGGAGTAGAGACCCAGTACTTC.

This chain connects TRBV6-5 to TRBJ1-5; possible D gene TRBD1, 5 bases. The germline gives CDR1 MNHEY, CDR2 SVGAGI. This CDR3 is 14 amino acids long. Trimming shortened V by 5 bases and J by 3 bases, and 11 bases separated the two germline ends. This chain's CDR3 is CASSPDSPNQPQHF. CDR3 nucleotide sequence: TGTGCCAGCAGTCCCGACAGTCCCAATCAGCCCCAGCATTTT.

In DNA, the CDR3 is TGCGCCAGCAGCCTAGCGGGGGGGCGTGAGGAGACCCAGTACTTC. Protein: CASSLAGGREETQYF. This chain links TRBV5-1 with TRBJ2-5; 12 bases match TRBD2. Per the germline V gene, CDR1 is SGHRS and CDR2 is YFSETQ. CDR3 size: 15 residues. J gave up 5 bases and V 4 bases, and 6 bases lay outside the gene matches.

The chain joins TRBV18 to TRBJ1-5; D is perhaps TRBD1 (5 bases). The CDR3 runs 15 residues. CDR1 is KGHSH, CDR2 LQKENI, per germline. The V end was cut by 3 bases, the J end by 1 base, with 10 bases between. Here the CDR3 DNA reads TGTGCCAGCTCACCCTCGCAGGGCAGCAATCAGCCCCAGCATTTT. This gives the protein CASSPSQGSNQPQHF. The entire variable domain, with the rest obtained from reference TRBV18 and TRBJ1-5, is as follows: NAGVMQNPRHLVRRRGQEARLRCSPMKGHSHVYWYRQLPEEGLKFMVYLQKENIIDESGMPKERFSAEFPKEGPSILRIQQVVRGDSAAYFCASSPSQGSNQPQHFGDGTRLSIL.